Following are 18 T cell receptor beta chains from one sample sequenced in a study of T cell responses to AZD1222 COVID-19 vaccine. Profiling relied on immunoSEQ multiplex PCR, and the TCRdb table lists in-frame clones only, not all of them. Of 120,000 or so clones in the sample, 70% to 90% were seen once. Sequences were derived from peripheral blood, sampled on day 0 of AZD1222 vaccination. The receptors stem from an adult in good health.

This chain links TRBV11-2 with TRBJ1-3; no reliable D call. CDR3 size: 14 residues. The germline V gene has CDR1 SGHAT and CDR2 FQNNGV. Deletions cut 7 bases from V and 1 base from J, with 11 bases between. In DNA, the CDR3 is TGTGCCAGCACCGCCCAACAATCTGGAAACACCATATATTTT. Its protein is CASTAQQSGNTIYF. Combining the CDR3 with reference TRBV11-2 and TRBJ1-3 gives the whole variable domain EAGVAQSPRYKIIEKRQSVAFWCNPISGHATLYWYQQILGQGPKLLIQFQNNGVVDDSQLPKDRFSAERLKGVDSTLKIQPAKLEDSAVYLCASTAQQSGNTIYFGEGSWLTVV.

The V gene is TRBV28, the J gene TRBJ1-1; a possible D gene is TRBD1 (5 bases). CDR1 is MDHEN and CDR2 is SYDVKM in the germline V gene. The CDR3 length is 16 residues. V shed 8 bases and J shed 1 base, with 20 bases lying between them. The CDR3 loop is CASPPKALGTNTEAFF. CDR3 nucleotide sequence: TGTGCCAGCCCCCCCAAGGCCCTGGGGACGAACACTGAAGCTTTCTTT.

The CDR3 bases are TGTGCCAGCTCACCCCCCTCTAAGCACGAGCAGTACTTC. This gives the protein CASSPPSKHEQYF. The genes are TRBV18 and TRBJ2-7; D remains ambiguous. The CDR3 is 13 residues long. V dropped 3 bases and J dropped 5 bases, with 11 bases sitting between them. CDR1 is KGHSH, CDR2 LQKENI, per germline.

CDR3 residues: CASNSNTRTNYGYTF. The CDR3 DNA reads as TGTGCCAGCAATTCTAACACTAGGACTAACTATGGCTACACCTTC. The chain combines TRBV2 with TRBJ1-2; no clear D. The germline gives CDR1 SNHLY, CDR2 FYNNEI. V dropped 7 bases and J dropped 0 bases, with 15 bases sitting between them. This CDR3 contains 15 residues.

The rearrangement uses TRBV6-6 and TRBJ1-5, with TRBD1 matching 7 bases. The CDR3 is made up of 14 amino acids. CDR1 and CDR2 (germline): MNHNY, SVGAGI (reference sequence). The J segment lost 3 bases and the V segment lost 7 bases, leaving 6 bases of the junction unmatched. CDR3 residues: CASTTGFSNQPQHF. DNA of the CDR3: TGTGCCAGCACGACAGGGTTCTCCAATCAGCCCCAGCATTTT.

The chain uses TRBV28 and TRBJ1-4; 9 bases match TRBD1. Germline CDR1 reads MDHEN; CDR2 reads SYDVKM. This CDR3 has 16 amino acids. J gave up 7 bases and V 4 bases, and 10 bases lay outside the gene matches. The CDR3 DNA reads TGTGCCAGCAGTTCCCCGTTAGGGACAGGGAGTGAAAAACTGTTTTTT. Translating it yields CASSSPLGTGSEKLFF.

This clone was recorded only once. Here the CDR3 DNA reads TGCGCCAGCAGTGATCCGGGGACTGGGGTAGTAGAGCAGTTCTTC. It translates to CASSDPGTGVVEQFF. V and J are TRBV10-2 and TRBJ2-1; perhaps TRBD2 as D (6 bases). This CDR3 is built from 15 residues. Germline CDR1 is WSHSY and CDR2 is SAAADI. Trimming removed 3 bases at V and 10 bases at J, with 19 bases between.

The chain joins TRBV28 to TRBJ2-5; 7 positions agree with TRBD2. V shed 5 bases, J shed 1 base, and the junction held 10 bases outside the gene matches. Germline lookup yields CDR1 MDHEN and CDR2 SYDVKM. The CDR3 runs 16 residues. CDR3 bases: TGTGCCAGCAGTCAGGCGGGAGCCCCCTCCCAAGAGACCCAGTACTTC. Translating it yields CASSQAGAPSQETQYF. Full variable domain (outside the CDR3, taken from reference TRBV28 and TRBJ2-5): DVKVTQSSRYLVKRTGEKVFLECVQDMDHENMFWYRQDPGLGLRLIYFSYDVKMKEKGDIPEGYSVSREKKERFSLILESASTNQTSMYLCASSQAGAPSQETQYFGPGTRLLVL.

The rearrangement uses TRBV4-1 and TRBJ1-3, with unresolved D. V lost 1 base and J lost 0, with 7 bases in between. The germline gives CDR1 MGHRA, CDR2 YSYEKL. The CDR3 is 15 amino acids. CDR3 sequence (DNA): TGCGCCAGCAGCCAAGTTACAAACTCTGGAAACACCATATATTTT. Translated: CASSQVTNSGNTIYF.

The chain's CDR3 is CASTGGGTSYNEQFF. The CDR3 nucleotides are TGTGCCAGCACCGGAGGCGGGACATCTTACAATGAGCAGTTCTTC. The J gene is TRBJ2-1, the V gene TRBV9; D is perhaps TRBD1 or TRBD2 (6 bases each). Trimming removed 6 bases at V and 4 bases at J, with 17 bases between. In germline, CDR1 is SGDLS, CDR2 YYNGEE. CDR3 length: 15 amino acids.

The chain recombines TRBV7-3 with TRBJ2-5, with a possible D match to TRBD2 (6 bases). Germline-derived CDR1 and CDR2 are SGHTA and FQGTGA. This CDR3 has 15 amino acids. Deletions cut 4 bases from V and 3 bases from J, with 15 bases between. The CDR3 DNA reads as TGTGCCAGCAGCTCCCGGGACTCCCGGGAAGAGACCCAGTACTTC. Translating gives CASSSRDSREETQYF.

The V call is TRBV10-2, the J call TRBJ1-5; no firm D call. Trimming pared 2 bases from V and 7 bases from J, leaving 12 bases between. The germline V gene has CDR1 WSHSY and CDR2 SAAADI. The CDR3 length is 14 residues. The CDR3 reads CASSEVMETQPQHF. CDR3 DNA: TGCGCCAGCAGTGAGGTCATGGAGACCCAGCCCCAGCATTTT.

The chain uses TRBV30 and TRBJ1-2; D is undetermined. Between the trimmed V and J ends, which lost 0 bases and 8 bases, there was a span of 13 bases. CDR3 length equals 13 residues. The germline V gene encodes CDR1 GTSNPN and CDR2 SVGIG (reference sequence). This CDR3 is CAWSVGSGKGYTF. The CDR3 DNA reads as TGTGCCTGGAGTGTAGGCAGCGGGAAAGGCTACACCTTC.

The CDR3 region is CASSLPVAGGLLFF. In nucleotides, the CDR3 is TGTGCCAGCAGTTTACCAGTAGCGGGAGGATTGCTGTTCTTC. V usage is TRBV27 and J usage is TRBJ2-1; 10 nucleotides line up with TRBD2. CDR3 length: 14 amino acids. Germline CDR1 reads MNHEY; CDR2 reads SMNVEV (reference sequence). V shed 2 bases, J shed 15 bases, and the junction held 10 bases outside the gene matches.

The table lists this clone with a few counts. The chain uses TRBV28 and TRBJ2-2, with D perhaps being TRBD1 or TRBD2 (7 bases each). Trimming left V 4 bases short and J 3 bases short, with 15 bases between. CDR1 and CDR2 (germline): MDHEN, SYDVKM. CDR3 length: 16 amino acids. CDR3 sequence reads: CASSSPAGGDTGELFF. Written as DNA, the CDR3 is TGTGCCAGCAGTTCCCCGGCAGGGGGGGACACCGGGGAGCTGTTTTTT.

The chain employs TRBV7-8 and TRBJ2-7; the D call may be TRBD1 or TRBD2 (5 bases each). Germline CDR1 reads SGHVS; CDR2 reads FQNEAQ. Between the trimmed V and J ends, which lost 4 bases and 0 bases, there was a span of 16 bases. CDR3 length: 16 amino acids. CDR3: CASSSPSGTSSYEQYF. CDR3 sequence (DNA): TGTGCCAGCAGCTCCCCATCCGGGACGTCCTCCTACGAGCAGTACTTC.

The rearrangement uses TRBV3-1 (or the pseudogene TRBV3-2) and TRBJ2-3; D perhaps matches TRBD1 (7 bases). The CDR3 extends over 15 amino acids. V was pared by 5 bases and J by 2 bases, with 14 bases between. Germline V gene lookup returns CDR1 LGHDT and CDR2 YNNKEL (reference sequence). For the CDR3, the DNA is TGTGCCAGCAGCACCCAGGGGGGCCCCACAGATACGCAGTATTTT. Protein: CASSTQGGPTDTQYF.

V usage is TRBV19 and J usage is TRBJ2-1, with 12 bases that match TRBD2. This CDR3 contains 16 residues. Germline assignment: CDR1 LNHDA and CDR2 SQIVND (reference sequence). The V gene end was trimmed by 1 base and the J gene end by 10 bases; junction bases not matched to a gene: 8. The chain's CDR3 is CASSIGLASGGVEQFF. The CDR3 DNA reads TGTGCCAGTAGTATAGGTTTGGCTAGCGGGGGGGTGGAGCAGTTCTTC.